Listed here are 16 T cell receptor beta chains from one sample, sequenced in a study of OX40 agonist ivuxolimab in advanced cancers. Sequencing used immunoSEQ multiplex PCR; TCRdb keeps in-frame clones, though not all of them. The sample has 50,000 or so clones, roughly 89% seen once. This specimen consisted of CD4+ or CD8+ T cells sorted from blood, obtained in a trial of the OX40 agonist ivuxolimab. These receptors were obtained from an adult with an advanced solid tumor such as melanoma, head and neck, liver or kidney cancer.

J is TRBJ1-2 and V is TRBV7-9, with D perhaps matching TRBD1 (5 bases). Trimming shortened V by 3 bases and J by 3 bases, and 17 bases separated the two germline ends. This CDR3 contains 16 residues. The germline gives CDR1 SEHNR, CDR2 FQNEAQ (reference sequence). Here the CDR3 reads CASSFSSVDSYYGYTF. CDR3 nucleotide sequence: TGTGCCAGCAGCTTCTCTTCCGTCGACAGTTACTATGGCTACACCTTC. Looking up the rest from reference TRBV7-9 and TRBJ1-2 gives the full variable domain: DTGVSQNPRHKITKRGQNVTFRCDPISEHNRLYWYRQTLGQGPEFLTYFQNEAQLEKSRLLSDRFSAERPKGSFSTLEIQRTEQGDSAMYLCASSFSSVDSYYGYTFGSGTRLTVV.

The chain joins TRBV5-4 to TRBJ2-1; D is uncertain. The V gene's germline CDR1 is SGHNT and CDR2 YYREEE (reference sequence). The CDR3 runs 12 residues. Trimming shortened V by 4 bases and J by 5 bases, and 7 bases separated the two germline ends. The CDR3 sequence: CASSPGNNEQFF. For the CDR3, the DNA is TGTGCCAGCAGCCCCGGAAACAATGAGCAGTTCTTC.

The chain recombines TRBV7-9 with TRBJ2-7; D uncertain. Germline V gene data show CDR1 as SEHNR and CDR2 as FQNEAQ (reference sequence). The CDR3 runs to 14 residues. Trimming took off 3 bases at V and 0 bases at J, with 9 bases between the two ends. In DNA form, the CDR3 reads TGTGCCAGCAGCTTCGAGGAAAGCTCCTACGAGCAGTACTTC. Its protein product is CASSFEESSYEQYF. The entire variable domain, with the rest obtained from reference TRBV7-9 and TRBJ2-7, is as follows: DTGVSQNPRHKITKRGQNVTFRCDPISEHNRLYWYRQTLGQGPEFLTYFQNEAQLEKSRLLSDRFSAERPKGSFSTLEIQRTEQGDSAMYLCASSFEESSYEQYFGPGTRLTVT.

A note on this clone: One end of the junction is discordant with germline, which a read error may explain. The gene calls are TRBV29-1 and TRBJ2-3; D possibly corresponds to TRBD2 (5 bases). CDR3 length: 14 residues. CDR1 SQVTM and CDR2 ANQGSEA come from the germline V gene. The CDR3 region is CSAESGKGTDTQYF. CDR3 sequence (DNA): TGCAGCGCTGAATCGGGGAAAGGCACAGATACGCAGTATTTT.

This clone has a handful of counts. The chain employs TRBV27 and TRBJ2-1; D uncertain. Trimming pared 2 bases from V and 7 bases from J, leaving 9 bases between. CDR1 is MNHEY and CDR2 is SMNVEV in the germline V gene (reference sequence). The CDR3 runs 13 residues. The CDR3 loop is CASSLRAPNEQFF. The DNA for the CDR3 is TGTGCCAGCAGTTTACGGGCCCCTAATGAGCAGTTCTTC.

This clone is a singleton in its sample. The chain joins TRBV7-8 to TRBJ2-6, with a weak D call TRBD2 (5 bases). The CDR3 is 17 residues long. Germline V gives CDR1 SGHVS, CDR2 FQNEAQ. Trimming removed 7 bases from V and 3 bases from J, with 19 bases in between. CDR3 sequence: CASTLGWRGLGANVLTF. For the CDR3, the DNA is TGTGCCAGCACCTTGGGATGGAGAGGACTTGGGGCCAACGTCCTGACTTTC.

The CDR3 reads CAISGWRGEEYNEQFF. CDR3 in DNA: TGTGCCATCAGTGGGTGGCGGGGAGAAGAATACAATGAGCAGTTCTTC. V and J are TRBV10-3 and TRBJ2-1, with a tentative D call TRBD2 (6 bases). Trimming pared 4 bases from V and 4 bases from J, leaving 17 bases between. The CDR3 has 16 amino acids. The V gene's germline CDR1 is ENHRY and CDR2 SYGVKD.

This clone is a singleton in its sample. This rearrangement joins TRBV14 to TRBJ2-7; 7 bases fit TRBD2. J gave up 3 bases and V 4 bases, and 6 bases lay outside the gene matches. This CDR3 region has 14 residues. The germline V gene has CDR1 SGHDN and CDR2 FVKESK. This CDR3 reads CASSRTSDYYEQYF. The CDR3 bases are TGTGCCAGCAGCCGTACTAGCGACTACTACGAGCAGTACTTC.

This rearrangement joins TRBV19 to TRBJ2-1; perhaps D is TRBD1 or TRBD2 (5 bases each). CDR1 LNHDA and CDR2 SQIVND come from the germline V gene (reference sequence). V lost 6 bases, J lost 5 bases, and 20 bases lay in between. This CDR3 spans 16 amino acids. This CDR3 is CASSLLGPPLNNEQFF. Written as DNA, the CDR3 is TGTGCCAGTAGCCTCCTGGGACCGCCACTGAACAATGAGCAGTTCTTC.

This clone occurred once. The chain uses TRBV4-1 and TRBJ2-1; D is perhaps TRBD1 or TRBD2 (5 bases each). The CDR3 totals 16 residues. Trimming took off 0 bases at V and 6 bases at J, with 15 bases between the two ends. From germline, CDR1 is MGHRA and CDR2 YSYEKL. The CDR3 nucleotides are TGCGCCAGCAGCCAAGAAGGGGACCCAAGCGGCAATGAGCAGTTCTTC. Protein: CASSQEGDPSGNEQFF.

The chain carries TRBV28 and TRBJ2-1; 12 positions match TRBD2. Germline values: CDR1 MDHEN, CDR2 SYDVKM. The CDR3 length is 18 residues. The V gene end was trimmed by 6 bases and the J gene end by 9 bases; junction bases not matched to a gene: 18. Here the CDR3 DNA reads TGTGCCAGCAGCTCACTAGCGGGAGGTATCTTGGTTACGGGTGAGCAGTTCTTC. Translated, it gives CASSSLAGGILVTGEQFF.

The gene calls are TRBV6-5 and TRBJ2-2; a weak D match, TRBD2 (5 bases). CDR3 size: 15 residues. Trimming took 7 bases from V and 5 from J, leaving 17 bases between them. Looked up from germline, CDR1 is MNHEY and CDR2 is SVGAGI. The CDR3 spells CASTGRGSRTGELFF. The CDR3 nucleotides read TGTGCCAGCACTGGTAGAGGGTCTAGGACCGGGGAGCTGTTTTTT.

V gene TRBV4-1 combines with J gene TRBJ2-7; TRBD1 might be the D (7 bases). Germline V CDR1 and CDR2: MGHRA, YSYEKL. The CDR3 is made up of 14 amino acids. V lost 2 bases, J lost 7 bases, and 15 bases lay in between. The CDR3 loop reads CASSQYTGAGEQYF. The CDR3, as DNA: TGCGCCAGCAGCCAATATACAGGGGCGGGGGAGCAGTACTTC.

This CDR3 is CASQGLVYNEQFF. The CDR3 DNA reads TGTGCCAGTCAAGGACTAGTTTACAATGAGCAGTTCTTC. V usage is TRBV18 and J usage is TRBJ2-1; TRBD2 matches at 7 bases. CDR1 is KGHSH and CDR2 is LQKENI in the germline V gene. Germline trimming cut 9 bases from V and 4 bases from J; bases unmatched to any gene: 6. The CDR3 covers 13 residues.

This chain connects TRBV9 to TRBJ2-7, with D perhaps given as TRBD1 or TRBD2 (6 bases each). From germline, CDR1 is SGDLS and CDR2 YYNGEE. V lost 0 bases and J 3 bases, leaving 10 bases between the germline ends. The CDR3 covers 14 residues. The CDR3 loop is CASSVGGAGYEQYF. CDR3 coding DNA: TGTGCCAGCAGCGTAGGGGGGGCAGGCTACGAGCAGTACTTC.

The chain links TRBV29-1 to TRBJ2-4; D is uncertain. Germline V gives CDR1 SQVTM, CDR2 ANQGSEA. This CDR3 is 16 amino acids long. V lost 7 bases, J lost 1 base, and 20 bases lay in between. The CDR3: CSAESLGPMAKNIQYF. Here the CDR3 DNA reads TGCAGCGCAGAGTCTCTAGGCCCAATGGCCAAAAACATTCAGTACTTC.